A selection of T cell receptor beta chains follows, all from one sample in a study of cytomegalovirus exposure and HLA in healthy donors. The assay was immunoSEQ multiplex PCR, and TCRdb's table has in-frame clones only and misses some. The repertoire has under 150,000 clones, about 82% of them found once; the top ten carry roughly 1.2%. Sequencing input: PBMCs. These receptors originate from a boy between 10 and 17 years old in good health and CMV-seronegative. The CDR3 runs from the conserved cysteine through the conserved F or W. Fields, in order: V gene, J gene, D gene, clone size, CDR3 DNA, CDR3 protein. A D gene is named only where the DNA matches it firmly. Clone sizes are given selectively: once, few, many, or a class where the clone is expanded.

v_call: TRBV4-1
j_call: TRBJ1-3
d_call: .
clone_size: .
cdr3_nt: TGCGCCAACAGCCTAAGAGCTGGAAACACCATATATTTT
cdr3_aa: CANSLRAGNTIYF

v_call: TRBV4-2
j_call: TRBJ1-3
d_call: TRBD1
clone_size: .
cdr3_nt: TGTGCCAGCAGCCAAGAAACCGGACAGGGGGCGAAAGGAAACACCATATATTTT
cdr3_aa: CASSQETGQGAKGNTIYF

v_call: TRBV7-3
j_call: TRBJ2-2
d_call: .
clone_size: once
cdr3_nt: TGTGCCAGCAGCGCCACCGGGGGACCGACCGGGGAGCTGTTTTTT
cdr3_aa: CASSATGGPTGELFF

v_call: TRBV19
j_call: TRBJ1-3
d_call: .
clone_size: .
cdr3_nt: TGTGCCAGTAGAGACAGGCGCTCTGGAAACACCATATATTTT
cdr3_aa: CASRDRRSGNTIYF

v_call: TRBV30
j_call: TRBJ1-5
d_call: .
clone_size: .
cdr3_nt: TGTGCCTGGAACGTCGGGGCGGGACAGCCCCAGCATTTT
cdr3_aa: CAWNVGAGQPQHF

v_call: TRBV5-1
j_call: TRBJ1-1
d_call: .
clone_size: .
cdr3_nt: TGCGCCAGCAGCTTGGGGGACATCAAGAACACTGAAGCTTTCTTT
cdr3_aa: CASSLGDIKNTEAFF

v_call: TRBV5-1
j_call: TRBJ2-2
d_call: TRBD2
clone_size: .
cdr3_nt: TGCGCCAGCAGCGCCCTGGCGGGAGGACAGACCGGGGAGCTGTTTTTT
cdr3_aa: CASSALAGGQTGELFF

v_call: TRBV5-6
j_call: TRBJ2-7
d_call: TRBD2
clone_size: .
cdr3_nt: TGTGCCAGCAGCCTCGGACTAGCGGGAGGGGGCGACTTC
cdr3_aa: CASSLGLAGGGDF

v_call: TRBV5-6
j_call: TRBJ2-7
d_call: .
clone_size: once
cdr3_nt: TGTGCCAGCAGCTTGGAGGGAGGAACCTACGAGCAGTACTTC
cdr3_aa: CASSLEGGTYEQYF

v_call: TRBV5-4
j_call: TRBJ1-2
d_call: TRBD1
clone_size: .
cdr3_nt: TGTGCCAGCAGCACTAGGACAGGACCGCTCTATGGCTACACCTTC
cdr3_aa: CASSTRTGPLYGYTF

v_call: TRBV7-2
j_call: TRBJ2-7
d_call: TRBD2
clone_size: .
cdr3_nt: TGTGCCAGCAGCTTAGATGTAGCGGGGCCCGAGCAGTACTTC
cdr3_aa: CASSLDVAGPEQYF

v_call: TRBV21-1
j_call: TRBJ2-7
d_call: .
clone_size: .
cdr3_nt: TGTGCCAGCAGCAAAGGTGGGGCCGAGCAGTACTTC
cdr3_aa: CASSKGGAEQYF

v_call: TRBV7-9
j_call: TRBJ2-1
d_call: TRBD2
clone_size: once
cdr3_nt: TGTGCCAGCAGCCCTGGACTAGCGGGGGCCTTAGAGCAGTTCTTC
cdr3_aa: CASSPGLAGALEQFF

v_call: TRBV7-9
j_call: TRBJ2-1
d_call: .
clone_size: .
cdr3_nt: TGTGCCAGCACCTCCGAAGGGGGAGCCTACAATGAGCAGTTCTTC
cdr3_aa: CASTSEGGAYNEQFF

v_call: TRBV29-1
j_call: TRBJ2-7
d_call: .
clone_size: .
cdr3_nt: TGCAGCGTCGGAGGGTCCGCGGAGAATGTCTACGAGCAGTACTTC
cdr3_aa: CSVGGSAENVYEQYF

v_call: TRBV25-1
j_call: TRBJ2-5
d_call: .
clone_size: .
cdr3_nt: TGTGCCACCTCGGGGAGGGAGACCCAGTACTTC
cdr3_aa: CATSGRETQYF

v_call: TRBV27
j_call: TRBJ1-6
d_call: .
clone_size: .
cdr3_nt: TGTGCCAGCGGGGGGGCGAATAATTCACCCCTCCACTTT
cdr3_aa: CASGGANNSPLHF

v_call: TRBV30
j_call: TRBJ2-5
d_call: .
clone_size: few
cdr3_nt: TGTGCCTGGAGTGTAATTGGGCTTGAGACCCAGTACTTC
cdr3_aa: CAWSVIGLETQYF

v_call: TRBV2
j_call: TRBJ1-4
d_call: TRBD1
clone_size: .
cdr3_nt: TGTGCCAGCAGTGCCGGGACAGGGGAACTTGAAAAACTGTTTTTT
cdr3_aa: CASSAGTGELEKLFF

v_call: TRBV4-1
j_call: TRBJ2-1
d_call: .
clone_size: .
cdr3_nt: TGCGCCAGCAGCCAAGGTGGGACTCGTGGCAATGAGCAGTTCTTC
cdr3_aa: CASSQGGTRGNEQFF

v_call: TRBV7-9
j_call: TRBJ1-4
d_call: .
clone_size: .
cdr3_nt: TGTGCCAGCAGCTTAGGACTGACGATGGGTGAAAAACTGTTTTTT
cdr3_aa: CASSLGLTMGEKLFF

v_call: TRBV7-9
j_call: TRBJ2-7
d_call: .
clone_size: .
cdr3_nt: TGTGCCAGCAGACCTAAGACCCGAGACAACCTCAGTCAAGGCCACGAGCAGTACTTC
cdr3_aa: CASRPKTRDNLSQGHEQYF

v_call: TRBV4-3
j_call: TRBJ1-1
d_call: .
clone_size: .
cdr3_nt: TGCGCCAGCAGCCAGGGGGAGGCAGCAGTAGCTTTCTTT
cdr3_aa: CASSQGEAAVAFF

v_call: TRBV5-4
j_call: TRBJ1-1
d_call: .
clone_size: few
cdr3_nt: TGTGCCAGCAGCTTCGTCCGGGGGGACACTGAAGCTTTCTTT
cdr3_aa: CASSFVRGDTEAFF

v_call: TRBV5-1
j_call: TRBJ2-7
d_call: TRBD2
clone_size: .
cdr3_nt: TGCGCCAGCAGCCGTGGGGGGGTTACCAGCGGGCTATACGAGCAGTACTTC
cdr3_aa: CASSRGGVTSGLYEQYF

v_call: TRBV29-1
j_call: TRBJ2-2
d_call: TRBD2
clone_size: .
cdr3_nt: TGCAGCGTTGCTAGCGGGAGTGAGACCGGGGAGCTGTTTTTT
cdr3_aa: CSVASGSETGELFF

v_call: TRBV10-1
j_call: TRBJ2-7
d_call: TRBD2
clone_size: .
cdr3_nt: TGCGCCATCCCAATTATCACTACTAGCCCCCGGGAGGGAAGCTCCTACGAGCAGTACTTC
cdr3_aa: CAIPIITTSPREGSSYEQYF

v_call: TRBV21-1
j_call: TRBJ1-5
d_call: .
clone_size: .
cdr3_nt: TGTGCCAGCCCCGGCGGGGACGACAATCAGCCCCAGCATTTT
cdr3_aa: CASPGGDDNQPQHF

v_call: TRBV6-5
j_call: TRBJ2-7
d_call: TRBD1
clone_size: .
cdr3_nt: TGTGCCAGCAGTTACGGGACAGATAGGACCTCCTACGAGCAGTACTTC
cdr3_aa: CASSYGTDRTSYEQYF

v_call: TRBV18
j_call: TRBJ1-1
d_call: .
clone_size: .
cdr3_nt: TGTGCCAGCTCACCTGCTCGCGGGGACACTGAAGCTTTCTTT
cdr3_aa: CASSPARGDTEAFF

v_call: TRBV11-1
j_call: TRBJ2-3
d_call: TRBD2
clone_size: .
cdr3_nt: TGTGCCAGCAGCCGGGGCCCAAGCGGGATATCAGATACGCAGTATTTT
cdr3_aa: CASSRGPSGISDTQYF

v_call: TRBV9
j_call: TRBJ1-1
d_call: .
clone_size: .
cdr3_nt: TGTGCCAGCGGACGGACAGTGGGCACTGAAGCTTTCTTT
cdr3_aa: CASGRTVGTEAFF

v_call: TRBV6-5
j_call: TRBJ2-5
d_call: .
clone_size: .
cdr3_nt: TGTGCCAGCAGTTACCCCCGGGAGAGCGAGACCCAGTACTTC
cdr3_aa: CASSYPRESETQYF

v_call: TRBV7-8
j_call: TRBJ2-5
d_call: .
clone_size: once
cdr3_nt: TGTGCCAGCAGCTTCTTACGGTGGGGGCAGACCCAGTACTTC
cdr3_aa: CASSFLRWGQTQYF

v_call: TRBV30
j_call: TRBJ1-2
d_call: .
clone_size: .
cdr3_nt: TGTGCCTGGAGTGTAGGGCAGGGGATCTCCTACACCTTC
cdr3_aa: CAWSVGQGISYTF

v_call: TRBV10-3
j_call: TRBJ2-3
d_call: TRBD2
clone_size: .
cdr3_nt: TGTGCCATCAGTGAGCTAGCACTAGCGGGAGATACGCAGTATTTT
cdr3_aa: CAISELALAGDTQYF

v_call: TRBV10-3
j_call: TRBJ1-1
d_call: .
clone_size: .
cdr3_nt: TGTGCCACGGGGGGTAACGCTGGGCCTGAAGCTTTCTTT
cdr3_aa: CATGGNAGPEAFF

v_call: TRBV6-6
j_call: TRBJ2-5
d_call: TRBD1
clone_size: .
cdr3_nt: TGTGCCAGCAGTTACTCTACAGGGGGAAGTTGGGAGACCCAGTACTTC
cdr3_aa: CASSYSTGGSWETQYF

v_call: TRBV6-5
j_call: TRBJ2-5
d_call: TRBD2
clone_size: .
cdr3_nt: TGTGCCAGCAGTTACTCGGCGGGGGTCCCAGAGACCCAGTACTTC
cdr3_aa: CASSYSAGVPETQYF

v_call: TRBV30
j_call: TRBJ1-1
d_call: .
clone_size: .
cdr3_nt: TGTGCCTGGAGTGTGGGCCACACCCGGCGAGCTTTCTTT
cdr3_aa: CAWSVGHTRRAFF

v_call: TRBV29-1
j_call: TRBJ1-6
d_call: TRBD1
clone_size: few
cdr3_nt: TGCAGCGTTTCAGAGGGGGCGAATTCACCCCTCCACTTT
cdr3_aa: CSVSEGANSPLHF

v_call: TRBV5-6
j_call: TRBJ2-4
d_call: TRBD2
clone_size: .
cdr3_nt: TGTGCCAGCAGCTCTAGACTAGCGGGAGGGCCAGTCATTCAGTACTTC
cdr3_aa: CASSSRLAGGPVIQYF

v_call: TRBV25-1
j_call: TRBJ2-4
d_call: TRBD2
clone_size: .
cdr3_nt: TGTGCCAGCAGTGGACTAGCGGGAGGTGGTTTGGCCAAAAACATTCAGTACTTC
cdr3_aa: CASSGLAGGGLAKNIQYF

v_call: TRBV14
j_call: TRBJ2-7
d_call: TRBD2
clone_size: .
cdr3_nt: TGTGCCAGCAGCCAAAGGACTAGCGGTTTTTCCTACGAGCAGTACTTC
cdr3_aa: CASSQRTSGFSYEQYF

v_call: TRBV6-5
j_call: TRBJ2-5
d_call: TRBD2
clone_size: once
cdr3_nt: TGTGCCAGCAGTTTAGCTAGCGGGAGTCTGGGGGAGACCCAGTACTTC
cdr3_aa: CASSLASGSLGETQYF

v_call: TRBV7-9
j_call: TRBJ2-2
d_call: TRBD1
clone_size: .
cdr3_nt: TGTGCCAGCAGCTTATCCACAGGGGGCAGGTTCGGGGAGCTGTTTTTT
cdr3_aa: CASSLSTGGRFGELFF

v_call: TRBV6-1
j_call: TRBJ1-1
d_call: .
clone_size: .
cdr3_nt: TGTGCCAGCAACCCTACTTCGAACACTGAAGCTTTCTTT
cdr3_aa: CASNPTSNTEAFF

v_call: TRBV11-2
j_call: TRBJ2-1
d_call: TRBD2
clone_size: .
cdr3_nt: TGTGCCAGCAGCCGACTAGCGGGAAGGGCCTACAATGAGCAGTTCTTC
cdr3_aa: CASSRLAGRAYNEQFF

v_call: TRBV12-5
j_call: TRBJ1-5
d_call: .
clone_size: .
cdr3_nt: TGTGCTAGTGGTTTGGATTCTTGGCCCCAGCATTTT
cdr3_aa: CASGLDSWPQHF

v_call: TRBV13
j_call: TRBJ1-2
d_call: TRBD1
clone_size: few
cdr3_nt: TGTGCCAGCAGCACCATACAACAGGGGGCGGACTATGGCTACACCTTC
cdr3_aa: CASSTIQQGADYGYTF

v_call: TRBV4-3
j_call: TRBJ2-7
d_call: TRBD2
clone_size: .
cdr3_nt: TGCGCCAGCAGCCCTTCCACGACTAGCGGAGCCTCCTACGAGCAGTACTTC
cdr3_aa: CASSPSTTSGASYEQYF